This T cell receptor beta chain was recovered during a study of identical twins. Carrying unique molecular identifiers, the cDNA also gained a universal primer site through template switching. TCRdb ran MiXCR on the 5' RACE reads and lists one entry per CDR3 protein. The table shows hundreds of thousands of distinct CDR3 sequences, with about 12% occurring only once. Notes on the study in general: Out-of-frame TCR alpha sharing observed in monozygotic twins exceeded model estimates.

Remarks on this clonotype: No antigen is known for it.

There are 12 residues in the CDR3. The germline CDR1 and CDR2 sequences are SQVTM and ANQGSEA. V shed 6 bases and J 6 bases; nucleotides not matched to a gene: 6. This same sample was also taken into another study, of yellow fever vaccine responses in identical twins. Per that paper: Twins reportedly appeared to share part of their vaccine T cell response while keeping part individual.

This receptor was obtained from a woman between 18 and 29 years old in good health. The sample consisted of PBMCs. The V gene is TRBV29-1, the J gene TRBJ1-1; 8 bases line up with TRBD1. This CDR3 reads CSVGQGLSEAFF. The CDR3 DNA is TGCAGCGTCGGACAGGGTTTATCTGAAGCTTTCTTT.